A selection of T cell receptor beta chains follows, all from one sample in a study of T-cell memory formation after mild COVID-19. TCRdb called the 5' RACE reads again in MiXCR, with one record for every CDR3 protein. The sample includes 550,000 to 650,000 distinct CDR3 sequences, roughly 17% of them seen just once. Sequenced input: PBMCs or a T cell subset sorted from them (not recorded which). The receptors here all came from an adult woman who had mild COVID-19 (a few samples of this study predate the infection). Cell type and time point are not known. CDR3s include the opening cysteine and the closing phenylalanine or tryptophan. The order of the fields is V gene, J gene, D gene, clone size, CDR3 DNA, CDR3 protein. D genes are given only for firm matches. Rows give clone size only sometimes, using once, few, many, or a class for an expanded clone.

V: TRBV18; J: TRBJ2-1; D: TRBD2; size: few; DNA: TGTGCCAGCTCACCAATACTAGCGGGCTCCTACAATGAGCAGTTCTTC; CDR3: CASSPILAGSYNEQFF
V: TRBV20-1; J: TRBJ2-1; D: NA; size: few; DNA: TGCAGTGCTAGAGAAGCAAGGCTACTGAACAATGAGCAGTTCTTC; CDR3: CSAREARLLNNEQFF
V: TRBV20-1; J: TRBJ2-3; D: NA; size: NA; DNA: TGCAGTGCTAGAGACGTTAGACAGGCTAGCACAGATACGCAGTATTTT; CDR3: CSARDVRQASTDTQYF
V: TRBV30; J: TRBJ1-5; D: NA; size: NA; DNA: TGTGCCTGGAGTTCGCGGGGGGGCAATCAGCCCCAGCATTTT; CDR3: CAWSSRGGNQPQHF
V: TRBV3-1; J: TRBJ2-2; D: TRBD2; size: few; DNA: TGTGCCAGCAGCCAGACTAGCGGGGGCTCCGGGGAGCTGTTTTTT; CDR3: CASSQTSGGSGELFF
V: TRBV4-2; J: TRBJ1-2; D: NA; size: few; DNA: TGTGCCAGCAGCCAATCCACCCAGGGGAACTATGGCTACACCTTC; CDR3: CASSQSTQGNYGYTF
V: TRBV6-2/TRBV6-3; J: TRBJ2-2; D: NA; size: few; DNA: TGTGCCAGCAGCCCCGGGGCGTCACACGGGGAGCTGTTTTTT; CDR3: CASSPGASHGELFF
V: TRBV7-9; J: TRBJ1-3; D: NA; size: few; DNA: TGTGCCAGCAGCACCGATATTACTTACTCTGGAAACACCATATATTTT; CDR3: CASSTDITYSGNTIYF
V: TRBV7-9; J: TRBJ2-1; D: TRBD2; size: few; DNA: TGTGCCAGCAGCTTAGCCCGGCTAGCGGGGGAACAGTGGGACAATGAGCAGTTCTTC; CDR3: CASSLARLAGEQWDNEQFF
V: TRBV20-1; J: TRBJ2-5; D: TRBD2; size: few; DNA: TGCAGTGCTAGAGTGGCGTTGACGGGAGGGAAGACCCAGTACTTC; CDR3: CSARVALTGGKTQYF
V: TRBV12-3/TRBV12-4; J: TRBJ1-5; D: NA; size: few; DNA: TGTGCCAGCAGCCCTGGACCCCGTAATCAGCCCCAGCATTTT; CDR3: CASSPGPRNQPQHF
V: TRBV18; J: TRBJ2-1; D: NA; size: few; DNA: TGTGCCAGCTCACCAGAGACCTACAATGAGCAGTTCTTC; CDR3: CASSPETYNEQFF
V: TRBV7-9; J: TRBJ1-3; D: TRBD1; size: NA; DNA: TGTGCCAGCAGCTTTGACAGGGGTACCATATATTTT; CDR3: CASSFDRGTIYF
V: TRBV5-1; J: TRBJ1-5; D: TRBD1; size: NA; DNA: TGCGCCAGCAGCTTGGGGACAGGGTCTTTCAATCAGCCCCAGCATTTT; CDR3: CASSLGTGSFNQPQHF
V: TRBV30; J: TRBJ1-1; D: TRBD1; size: many; DNA: TGTGCCTGGAGCGTTAACAGGGGAACTGAAGCTTTCTTT; CDR3: CAWSVNRGTEAFF
V: TRBV7-9; J: TRBJ2-3; D: TRBD1; size: few; DNA: TGTGCCAGCGGACAGGGCACAGATACGCAGTATTTT; CDR3: CASGQGTDTQYF
V: TRBV21-1; J: TRBJ1-2; D: NA; size: NA; DNA: TGTGCCAGCAGCAAAGCGGGCAGGGGGGTAGGCTACACCTTC; CDR3: CASSKAGRGVGYTF
V: TRBV6-2/TRBV6-3; J: TRBJ2-7; D: NA; size: NA; DNA: TGTGCCAGCACCCCCCCCGGCGGAGGAGCCTACGAGCAGTACTTC; CDR3: CASTPPGGGAYEQYF
V: TRBV24-1; J: TRBJ2-7; D: TRBD2; size: few; DNA: TGTGCCACCTCCGTATCGGGGGGCTCCTACGAGCAGTACTTC; CDR3: CATSVSGGSYEQYF
V: TRBV5-5; J: TRBJ1-4; D: NA; size: few; DNA: TGTGCCAGCAGCTTGTATGGAGCTTCCGGTAATGAAAAACTGTTTTTT; CDR3: CASSLYGASGNEKLFF
V: TRBV5-1; J: TRBJ2-5; D: TRBD1; size: NA; DNA: TGCGCCAGCAGCTGGAAGGGGACAGGGGGCGATGAGACCCAGTACTTC; CDR3: CASSWKGTGGDETQYF
V: TRBV15; J: TRBJ2-2; D: TRBD2; size: few; DNA: TGTGCCACCAGCAGAGCGGGAGGGGCCGGGGAGCTGTTTTTT; CDR3: CATSRAGGAGELFF
V: TRBV20-1; J: TRBJ2-2; D: TRBD1; size: NA; DNA: TGCAGTGCTAGACTGACAGGGGGCTCCGGGGAGCTGTTTTTT; CDR3: CSARLTGGSGELFF
V: TRBV7-9; J: TRBJ2-7; D: TRBD1; size: NA; DNA: TGTGCCAGCAGCCCTTCGGGGACAGGTACCTACGAGCAGTACTTC; CDR3: CASSPSGTGTYEQYF
V: TRBV9; J: TRBJ1-5; D: NA; size: NA; DNA: TGTGCCAGCAGCGTAGGACACCTTGGTCAGCCCCAGCATTTT; CDR3: CASSVGHLGQPQHF
V: TRBV7-3; J: TRBJ2-1; D: NA; size: few; DNA: TGTGCCAGCAGCTTAATTAGCGGACACAATGAGCAGTTCTTC; CDR3: CASSLISGHNEQFF
V: TRBV6-2/TRBV6-3; J: TRBJ2-7; D: TRBD1; size: many; DNA: TGTGCCAGCACCCCTCGGGGACAGGGATCCTACGAGCAGTACTTC; CDR3: CASTPRGQGSYEQYF
V: TRBV20-1; J: TRBJ2-7; D: TRBD1; size: NA; DNA: TGCAGTGCTAGAGGCAGGGGGCGCAATCAGGGCCACGAGCAGTACTTC; CDR3: CSARGRGRNQGHEQYF
V: TRBV24-1; J: TRBJ2-5; D: NA; size: many; DNA: TGTGCCACCAGTGACCCCCGGAGGCTACCTGAGACCCAGTACTTC; CDR3: CATSDPRRLPETQYF
V: TRBV30; J: TRBJ2-5; D: NA; size: NA; DNA: TGTGCCTGGGCAGAAAACGGACTGCCTAAAGAGACCCAGTACTTC; CDR3: CAWAENGLPKETQYF
V: TRBV7-2; J: TRBJ2-3; D: NA; size: few; DNA: TGTGCCAGCAGCCCGGCCGCAGATACGCAGTATTTT; CDR3: CASSPAADTQYF
V: TRBV7-2; J: TRBJ2-7; D: NA; size: NA; DNA: TGTGCCAGCAGCCGCCGGGGGCAGGGCTACGAGCAGTACTTC; CDR3: CASSRRGQGYEQYF
V: TRBV9; J: TRBJ2-7; D: TRBD1; size: NA; DNA: TGTGCCAGCAGCACCGGGACAGAGAAGGGGATGAGAGAGCAGTACTTC; CDR3: CASSTGTEKGMREQYF
V: TRBV5-4; J: TRBJ1-5; D: NA; size: NA; DNA: TGTGCCAGCAGCAGGGACAAAGATCAGCCCCAGCATTTT; CDR3: CASSRDKDQPQHF
V: TRBV12-3/TRBV12-4; J: TRBJ2-5; D: TRBD1; size: few; DNA: TGTGCCAGCAGCCAAGACAGGGTTGGGGAGACCCAGTACTTC; CDR3: CASSQDRVGETQYF
V: TRBV6-5; J: TRBJ1-5; D: NA; size: NA; DNA: TGTGCCAGCAGGTCTGGTCATTCTAGCAATCAGCCCCAGCATTTT; CDR3: CASRSGHSSNQPQHF
V: TRBV7-9; J: TRBJ2-1; D: NA; size: few; DNA: TGTGCCAGCAGCTTAGCGACGACGGCGGGACCCTACAATGAGCAGTTCTTC; CDR3: CASSLATTAGPYNEQFF
V: TRBV6-1; J: TRBJ2-1; D: TRBD1; size: NA; DNA: TGTGCCAGCAGACCCGGGGTGGGCCAGGGGGTATGGAATGAGCAGTTCTTC; CDR3: CASRPGVGQGVWNEQFF
V: TRBV7-2; J: TRBJ1-1; D: NA; size: few; DNA: TGTGCCAGCAGCTTAGAAGTCATCGCCACTGAAGCTTTCTTT; CDR3: CASSLEVIATEAFF
V: TRBV4-3; J: TRBJ2-7; D: NA; size: NA; DNA: TGCGCCAGCAGCCAAGATTACACAGGGACGGGGGAGCAGTACTTC; CDR3: CASSQDYTGTGEQYF
V: TRBV15; J: TRBJ2-4; D: TRBD1; size: many; DNA: TGTGCCACCAGCAGAGGAGCAGGGGGAGTGGGGTACTTC; CDR3: CATSRGAGGVGYF
V: TRBV7-3; J: TRBJ1-6; D: TRBD1; size: NA; DNA: TGTGCCAGCAGCGCGTCCCCGGGACAGAATTCACCCCTCCACTTT; CDR3: CASSASPGQNSPLHF
V: TRBV24-1; J: TRBJ2-3; D: TRBD1; size: NA; DNA: TGTGCCACCAGTGATCCGGGACAGGGCACAGATACGCAGTATTTT; CDR3: CATSDPGQGTDTQYF
V: TRBV27; J: TRBJ1-1; D: NA; size: NA; DNA: TGTGCCAGCAGTTTTGGGGGGCGACTGACTGAAGCTTTCTTT; CDR3: CASSFGGRLTEAFF
V: TRBV27; J: TRBJ1-1; D: NA; size: NA; DNA: TGTGCCAGCAGTTTAGGGGGAGCGGCTGAAGCTTTCTTT; CDR3: CASSLGGAAEAFF
V: TRBV20-1; J: TRBJ2-1; D: NA; size: few; DNA: TGCAGTGCTAAGCCCTACAGGGAGGACGACAATGAGCAGTTCTTC; CDR3: CSAKPYREDDNEQFF
V: TRBV5-1; J: TRBJ2-3; D: TRBD2; size: few; DNA: TGCGCCAGCAGCTGGAAGCGGGGGGGCACAGATACGCAGTATTTT; CDR3: CASSWKRGGTDTQYF
V: TRBV10-3; J: TRBJ1-5; D: TRBD1; size: few; DNA: TGTGCCACCCGGGACAGGGCTGGAAATCAGCCCCAGCATTTT; CDR3: CATRDRAGNQPQHF
V: TRBV9; J: TRBJ2-3; D: TRBD2; size: NA; DNA: TGTGCCAGCAGCGTCAGCGGGGGGTCCACCACAGATACGCAGTATTTT; CDR3: CASSVSGGSTTDTQYF
V: TRBV6-2/TRBV6-3; J: TRBJ2-7; D: NA; size: few; DNA: TGTGCCAGCGAACTAGCCGGGAGCTACGAGCAGTACTTC; CDR3: CASELAGSYEQYF
V: TRBV20-1; J: TRBJ2-7; D: NA; size: NA; DNA: TGCAGTGCTAGACCGCGCTACGAGCAGTACTTC; CDR3: CSARPRYEQYF
V: TRBV11-2; J: TRBJ2-3; D: NA; size: NA; DNA: TGTGCCAGCAGCACCTCCGGGCCTGGGGATACGCAGTATTTT; CDR3: CASSTSGPGDTQYF
V: TRBV20-1; J: TRBJ2-5; D: NA; size: many; DNA: TGCAGTGCTAGACAGGGGAGGGGGCAAGAGACCCAGTACTTC; CDR3: CSARQGRGQETQYF
V: TRBV12-3/TRBV12-4; J: TRBJ2-5; D: TRBD2; size: few; DNA: TGTGCCAGCAGTCCACGACTAGCGGGAGGACTGTACCAAGAGACCCAGTACTTC; CDR3: CASSPRLAGGLYQETQYF
V: TRBV7-2; J: TRBJ1-3; D: NA; size: NA; DNA: TGTGCCAGCAGCACCTCGGGGGCGGGTGGAAACACCATATATTTT; CDR3: CASSTSGAGGNTIYF
V: TRBV4-2; J: TRBJ2-3; D: NA; size: NA; DNA: TGTGCCAGCAGCGCCCGGGGGAGCCGAACAGATACGCAGTATTTT; CDR3: CASSARGSRTDTQYF
V: TRBV7-8; J: TRBJ2-7; D: NA; size: NA; DNA: TGTGCCAGCAGCAGGGGGACGGAACACTACGAGCAGTACTTC; CDR3: CASSRGTEHYEQYF
V: TRBV5-5; J: TRBJ1-1; D: NA; size: few; DNA: TGTGCCAGCAGCTTGGAGGGCACGGTGGGCACTGAAGCTTTCTTT; CDR3: CASSLEGTVGTEAFF